This record concerns one T cell receptor beta chain sequence. One end of the junction does not line up with germline, which may come from a read error. The sample belongs to a study of beta chain features in type 1 diabetes. CDR1 and CDR2 (germline): LNHDA, SQIVND (reference sequence). This CDR3 spans 17 amino acids. All of the isolated RNA was reverse transcribed, so expressed TCRB transcripts were sequenced. TCRdb keeps only in-frame clones here, not all; method: immunoSEQ multiplex PCR. The sample lists 900,000 or so clones; 15% to 20% were seen once. This TCR was sampled from a woman under 30 in good health. This sequence joins TRBV19 and TRBJ2-7; possible D gene TRBD1, 7 bases. The sample taken for sequencing was naive CD4+ T cells from blood. CDR3 region: CASSTPNPGGSSYEQYF. As DNA, the CDR3 is TGTGCCAGCAGTACCCCGAACCCAGGGGGGTCCTCCTACGAGCAGTACTTC.